This T cell receptor beta chain was sequenced in a study of cytomegalovirus exposure and HLA in healthy donors. Findings and limits, study-wide: There were around 160 TCR beta chains listed as cytomegalovirus-associated.

Note on this clone: The antigen remains unidentified.

The CDR3 runs 18 residues. Germline V gene lookup returns CDR1 LGHNA and CDR2 YNFKEQ. V lost 4 bases and J 6 bases, leaving 22 bases between the germline ends. The primer mix had 60 Vbeta and 13 Jbeta primers. This table comes from immunoSEQ multiplex PCR, and its TCRdb copy is limited to in-frame clones, with some not included. The data contain more than 100,000 clones, 60% to 85% of them singletons. The rearrangement links TRBV4-2 to TRBJ1-6; D might be TRBD1 (6 bases). The sequencing input was PBMCs. The receptor was isolated from a woman aged 25 to 45 in good health and CMV-seropositive. The chain's CDR3 is CASSLFAPGTRINSPLHF. The DNA for the CDR3 is TGTGCCAGCAGCCTTTTTGCGCCCGGGACACGGATTAATTCACCCCTCCACTTT.